Following are 15 T cell receptor beta chains from one sample sequenced in a study of response to subunit inactivated influenza vaccine. TCRdb independently ran MiXCR on the RT-PCR reads; one entry per CDR3 protein. Of more than 550,000 distinct CDR3 sequences listed, around 11% were seen once; the top ten hold 11%. This sample was shared with a second study, whose subject was T cells expressing NK-cell markers. That report adds: TCR beta libraries carry UMIs added by 5'RACE template switching.

The sample in question was PBMCs from blood, obtained on the day of vaccination. The receptors shown here come from a man aged 45-65 years who received an inactivated influenza vaccine.

Only a few counts were recorded for this clonotype. This chain joins TRBV3-1 and TRBJ1-2, with D possibly matching TRBD1 (5 bases). This CDR3 has 14 residues. Germline-derived CDR1 and CDR2 are LGHDT and YNNKEL (reference sequence). V lost 3 bases and J lost 4, with 12 bases in between. The CDR3 sequence is CASSQQQDGYGYTF. The CDR3 bases are TGTGCCAGCAGCCAGCAACAGGATGGCTATGGCTACACCTTC.

There are a few counts of this clonotype. The rearrangement joins TRBV7-2 to TRBJ1-5, with D hard to call. CDR3 length: 15 residues. The ends were cut back, 8 bases at V and 4 bases at J, with 18 bases in the middle. The V gene's germline CDR1 is SGHTA and CDR2 FQGNSA. The CDR3 region is CASAIAPMGNQPQHF. In nucleotides, the CDR3 is TGTGCCAGCGCCATAGCTCCCATGGGTAATCAGCCCCAGCATTTT. Together with reference TRBV7-2 and TRBJ1-5, the CDR3 gives the full variable domain: GAGVSQSPSNKVTEKGKDVELRCDPISGHTALYWYRQSLGQGLEFLIYFQGNSAPDKSGLPSDRFSAERTGGSVSTLTIQRTQQEDSAVYLCASAIAPMGNQPQHFGDGTRLSIL.

This clonotype has ten or more counts. The rearrangement uses TRBV12-3 or TRBV12-4 and TRBJ2-3; possibly TRBD2 for D (5 bases). CDR3 length: 14 residues. Trimming shortened V by 6 bases and J by 5 bases, and 15 bases separated the two germline ends. The CDR3 loop is CASRPRGSRDTQYF. In DNA form, the CDR3 reads TGTGCCAGCAGACCCCGGGGTAGCCGAGATACGCAGTATTTT.

This clonotype was seen a handful of times. The chain employs TRBV18 and TRBJ1-2; D remains ambiguous. Germline assignment: CDR1 KGHSH and CDR2 LQKENI. The germline V and J ends were trimmed by 3 bases and 2 bases, with 10 bases remaining between them. CDR3 size: 14 residues. In nucleotides, the CDR3 is TGTGCCAGCTCACCGCCGGCACAGAACTATGGCTACACCTTC. The encoded protein is CASSPPAQNYGYTF. Together with reference TRBV18 and TRBJ1-2, the CDR3 gives the full variable domain: NAGVMQNPRHLVRRRGQEARLRCSPMKGHSHVYWYRQLPEEGLKFMVYLQKENIIDESGMPKERFSAEFPKEGPSILRIQQVVRGDSAAYFCASSPPAQNYGYTFGSGTRLTVV.

This clonotype was counted at least ten times. This chain uses TRBV5-1 with TRBJ2-2, with a tentative D call TRBD1 (6 bases). This CDR3 is 15 amino acids long. Looked up from germline, CDR1 is SGHRS and CDR2 is YFSETQ. The germline V and J ends were trimmed by 4 bases and 4 bases, with 14 bases remaining between them. CDR3 sequence: CASSPDSAATGELFF. The DNA of the CDR3 is TGCGCCAGCAGCCCGGACAGCGCGGCCACCGGGGAGCTGTTTTTT.

This clonotype appeared once. The chain joins TRBV4-2 to TRBJ2-7, with TRBD2 identical over 11 bases. The J call is in doubt because the DNA end fits TRBJ2-1 better. Germline V gene sequence: CDR1 LGHNA, CDR2 YNFKEQ. The CDR3 is 18 amino acids. The CDR3 protein is CASSQELAGGTYAYEQFF. The DNA for the CDR3 is TGTGCCAGCAGCCAGGAGTTAGCGGGAGGGACTTATGCCTACGAGCAGTTCTTC.

This clonotype turned up a few times. This chain joins TRBV19 and TRBJ2-1; the match to TRBD1 covers 8 bases. The CDR3 sequence is 14 residues long. The germline gives CDR1 LNHDA, CDR2 SQIVND (reference sequence). The junction had 8 bases not matched to a gene; V was cut back by 6 bases and J by 7 bases. This CDR3 is CASRDAGGRNEQFF. CDR3 in DNA: TGTGCCAGTAGAGACGCAGGGGGCAGGAATGAGCAGTTCTTC.

This clonotype was seen at least ten times. The chain carries TRBV20-1 and TRBJ2-3; 13 bases agree with TRBD2. The V gene end was trimmed by 3 bases and the J gene end by 4 bases; junction bases not matched to a gene: 7. This CDR3 spans 16 amino acids. Germline assignment: CDR1 DFQATT and CDR2 SNEGSKA (reference sequence). The CDR3 here is CSARDITSGGADTQYF. As DNA, the CDR3 is TGCAGTGCTAGGGATATAACTAGCGGGGGGGCAGATACGCAGTATTTT.

This sequence joins TRBV7-9 and TRBJ2-1; 9 nucleotides line up with TRBD1. V was clipped by 6 bases and J by 1 base; unmatched bases: 7. The CDR3 extends over 16 amino acids. The germline gives CDR1 SEHNR, CDR2 FQNEAQ (reference sequence). In nucleotides, the CDR3 is TGTGCCAGCAGAAATGACAGGGGGTCTTCCTACAATGAGCAGTTCTTC. It is translated as CASRNDRGSSYNEQFF.

This clonotype was observed a few times. The rearrangement joins TRBV4-3 to TRBJ2-2; weak D call: TRBD1 (5 bases). The ends were cut back, 2 bases at V and 5 bases at J, with 18 bases in the middle. The CDR3 has 17 residues. Looked up from germline, CDR1 is LGHNA and CDR2 is YSLEER. CDR3 nucleotides: TGCGCCAGCAGCCAACCTTTTAGACTTGACAGTACCGGGGAGCTGTTTTTT. Protein product: CASSQPFRLDSTGELFF.

The rearrangement joins TRBV5-5 to TRBJ2-2; D tentatively fits TRBD1 or TRBD2 (6 bases each). CDR3 length: 15 amino acids. Germline V gene sequence: CDR1 SGHKS, CDR2 YYEKEE (reference sequence). With 3 bases removed from V and 9 bases from J, the gap between germline ends came to 18 bases. This CDR3 is CASSSDMVGGRELFF. The CDR3 nucleotides read TGTGCCAGCAGCTCGGACATGGTCGGGGGCCGGGAGCTGTTTTTT. Full variable domain (missing parts from reference TRBV5-5 and TRBJ2-2): DAGVTQSPTHLIKTRGQQVTLRCSPISGHKSVSWYQQVLGQGPQFIFQYYEKEERGRGNFPDRFSARQFPNYSSELNVNALLLGDSALYLCASSSDMVGGRELFFGEGSRLTVL.

The gene calls are TRBV7-2 and TRBJ2-2; TRBD2 matches 11 bases. The CDR3 runs to 17 residues. The germline V gene has CDR1 SGHTA and CDR2 FQGNSA. J lost 6 bases, V lost 1 base, and 7 bases had no gene match. The CDR3 bases are TGTGCCAGCAGCTTAGTAGCGGGGGGGCCATCGGCCGGGGAGCTGTTTTTT. It is translated as CASSLVAGGPSAGELFF.

This rearrangement joins TRBV19 to TRBJ2-7; D unclear. This CDR3 region has 13 residues. Germline assignment: CDR1 LNHDA and CDR2 SQIVND (reference sequence). Between the trimmed V and J ends, which lost 3 bases and 3 bases, there was a span of 9 bases. The CDR3 loop reads CASSISLFYEQYF. Written as DNA, the CDR3 is TGTGCCAGTAGTATTAGTTTGTTCTACGAGCAGTACTTC.

This chain joins TRBV12-3 or TRBV12-4 and TRBJ1-2, with 7 nucleotides matching TRBD1. V was pared by 5 bases and J by 4 bases, with 7 bases of the junction left unmatched. CDR3 length: 14 amino acids. The CDR3 reads CASSVQGSSYGYTF. CDR3 in DNA: TGTGCCAGCAGTGTACAGGGGAGTAGCTATGGCTACACCTTC.

This clonotype was counted a few times. The chain carries TRBV4-3 and TRBJ2-2; 12 nucleotides match TRBD2. The CDR3 is made up of 19 amino acids. The germline V gene encodes CDR1 LGHNA and CDR2 YSLEER. The trim removed 0 bases at V and 5 bases at J, leaving 10 bases unmatched. The CDR3 sequence: CASSQDPLTSGGRTGELFF. The CDR3 coding sequence is TGCGCCAGCAGCCAAGATCCTCTTACTAGCGGGGGGCGGACCGGGGAGCTGTTTTTT.